This is a list of T cell receptor beta chains from one sample in a study of blood T cell repertoires in COVID-19. Sequenced by immunoSEQ multiplex PCR; TCRdb stores in-frame clones only, minus some. This table has approximately 69,000 clones, approximately 87% appearing once. The sequenced material came from peripheral blood. Every receptor here comes from a woman older than 75 with acute or convalescent COVID-19. Each CDR3 is given with its conserved first and last residue. Some rows mark clone size as missing; the rest say once, few, many or name a class of expanded clone.

v_call: TRBV10-3
j_call: TRBJ1-1
clone_size: .
cdr3_aa: CAIGQGLNTEAFF

v_call: TRBV7-9
j_call: TRBJ2-1
clone_size: .
cdr3_aa: CASSFLLSSYNEQFF

v_call: TRBV3-1/TRBV3-2
j_call: TRBJ1-2
clone_size: few
cdr3_aa: CASSPGTGIHYGYTF

v_call: TRBV3-1/TRBV3-2
j_call: TRBJ2-3
clone_size: .
cdr3_aa: CASSQVRTSTDTQYF

v_call: TRBV6-5
j_call: TRBJ1-4
clone_size: .
cdr3_aa: CASSLGQGTEKLFF

v_call: TRBV19
j_call: TRBJ1-5
clone_size: .
cdr3_aa: CASTGVGGTNNQPQHF

v_call: TRBV11-3
j_call: TRBJ2-2
clone_size: .
cdr3_aa: CASSPGQGSGELFF

v_call: TRBV9
j_call: TRBJ2-7
clone_size: .
cdr3_aa: CASSVGRSSYEQYF

v_call: TRBV7-9
j_call: TRBJ1-2
clone_size: .
cdr3_aa: CASSPGTEAGYTF

v_call: TRBV6-5
j_call: TRBJ1-5
clone_size: .
cdr3_aa: CASRFGGNQPQHF

v_call: TRBV18
j_call: TRBJ2-7
clone_size: .
cdr3_aa: CASSSKSGAYEQYF

v_call: TRBV30
j_call: TRBJ1-2
clone_size: .
cdr3_aa: CAWSRQQPNYGYTF

v_call: TRBV7-3
j_call: TRBJ2-3
clone_size: .
cdr3_aa: CASSLKGGTDTQYF

v_call: TRBV15
j_call: TRBJ2-3
clone_size: .
cdr3_aa: CATSRQGKTDTQYF

v_call: TRBV11-2
j_call: TRBJ2-7
clone_size: .
cdr3_aa: CASSQTGVTYEQYF

v_call: TRBV3-1/TRBV3-2
j_call: TRBJ1-4
clone_size: .
cdr3_aa: CASSSLGTEKLFF

v_call: TRBV4-1
j_call: TRBJ1-5
clone_size: .
cdr3_aa: CASSQDGSFDNQPQHF

v_call: TRBV30
j_call: TRBJ1-5
clone_size: .
cdr3_aa: CAWSKQGIQPQHF

v_call: TRBV19
j_call: TRBJ2-2
clone_size: .
cdr3_aa: CASSMVVGELFF

v_call: TRBV18
j_call: TRBJ2-1
clone_size: .
cdr3_aa: CASSPPGGNGYNEQFF

v_call: TRBV11-2
j_call: TRBJ2-2
clone_size: few
cdr3_aa: CASSLEVTGLNTGELFF

v_call: TRBV18
j_call: TRBJ2-7
clone_size: .
cdr3_aa: CASSPTGGIDEQYF

v_call: TRBV9
j_call: TRBJ2-1
clone_size: .
cdr3_aa: CASSSHRGYNEQFF

v_call: TRBV7-2
j_call: TRBJ2-1
clone_size: once
cdr3_aa: CASSLRGGLALNEQFF

v_call: TRBV4-1
j_call: TRBJ2-1
clone_size: .
cdr3_aa: CASSQVSRRGEFF

v_call: TRBV6-5
j_call: TRBJ2-7
clone_size: .
cdr3_aa: CASSSRQLRYF

v_call: TRBV19
j_call: TRBJ2-7
clone_size: .
cdr3_aa: CATSTGGGYEQYF